The TCR beta chain described here comes from a study of early T cells in non-severe SARS-CoV-2 infection. Whole-study context: Chains were not paired, and sequencing was done on bulk RNA from unsorted whole blood.

Individual cDNA molecules received unique molecular identifiers. Each CDR3 protein gets one entry after TCRdb re-called the 5' RACE reads with MiXCR. The sample has some 33,000 distinct CDR3 sequences, roughly 5.3% seen once. This clonotype appeared many times. The CDR3 has 14 amino acids. Germline CDR1 is DFQATT and CDR2 is SNEGSKA (reference sequence). The V end lost 4 bases, the J end lost 5 bases, and 17 bases lay between the germline ends. Sequenced: whole blood. The chain links TRBV20-1 to TRBJ1-1; TRBD1 might be the D (6 bases). This clonotype was obtained from an adult who was a healthcare worker with PCR-confirmed SARS-CoV-2 infection or an uninfected control (not recorded which). DNA for the CDR3: TGCAGTGCTATGCCAGGGGTAGGGAGAACTGAAGCTTTCTTT. Its translation: CSAMPGVGRTEAFF.